The sequence of this T cell receptor (beta chain) was determined in a study of CD8 T cells in Susac syndrome. Study observations and caveats: It was acknowledged in the study that the number of individuals who were included in its TCR sequencing and HLA analysis was relatively small.

Random hexamers served to reverse transcribe roughly 0.45 to 1 ug RNA. Amplification of the TCR beta CDR3 was carried out by immunoSEQ multiplex PCR, which spanned a total of 54 Vbeta and 13 Jbeta segments. TCRdb reprocessed the immunoSEQ multiplex PCR reads with MiXCR, giving one entry per CDR3 protein. Among 350,000 to 550,000 distinct CDR3 sequences listed, roughly 85% were seen once. A note on this clonotype: Its specificity is unknown.

Sequencing targeted TCR beta in blood CD8+ and CD4+ T cells. Negative isolation was used for CD8+ and CD4+ T cells, and FACS enrichment was applied to TEMRA cells. J was trimmed by 2 bases and V by 5 bases; bases with no gene match: 5. The V gene's germline CDR1 is DFQATT and CDR2 SNEGSKA (reference sequence). This CDR3 contains 13 residues. The TCR originated in a human donor with multiple sclerosis. Sequencing used CD8+ T cells from PBMCs. The chain has TRBV20-1 and TRBJ1-1, with TRBD1 matching 7 bases. DNA for the CDR3: TGCAGTGCTGACAGGGACACAAACACTGAAGCTTTCTTT. It is translated as CSADRDTNTEAFF.